The 26 T cell receptor beta chains reported below all come from one sample, sequenced in a study of cytomegalovirus exposure and HLA in healthy donors. Assay: immunoSEQ multiplex PCR; the TCRdb copy retains only in-frame clones and omits some. In the table there are 250,000 or so clones, over 75% of which are singletons. The material sequenced was PBMCs. The receptor set was obtained from a man between 18 and 35 years old in good health and CMV-seropositive.

The gene calls are TRBV6-5 and TRBJ2-3; D is unresolved. Germline V CDR1 and CDR2: MNHEY, SVGAGI. V gave up 4 bases and J gave up 0 bases, with 8 bases separating them. The CDR3 loop spans 14 amino acids. DNA of the CDR3: TGTGCCAGCAGTTCACAGTCTAGCACAGATACGCAGTATTTT. Residues: CASSSQSSTDTQYF.

The chain uses TRBV7-2 and TRBJ2-2; D is undetermined. Germline loops: CDR1 SGHTA, CDR2 FQGNSA. V was trimmed by 3 bases and J by 5 bases, leaving 7 bases between them. The CDR3 consists of 13 residues. The CDR3 sequence is CASSFHYTGELFF. The CDR3 DNA follows: TGTGCCAGCAGCTTCCACTATACCGGGGAGCTGTTTTTT.

This clone showed up just a few times. This chain joins TRBV7-9 and TRBJ1-5; D gene ambiguous. This CDR3 has 14 residues. Germline V lookup: CDR1 SEHNR, CDR2 FQNEAQ (reference sequence). V was cut by 5 bases and J by 2 bases, with 10 bases left in between. This CDR3 reads CASSTVGGNQPQHF. CDR3 nucleotides: TGTGCCAGCAGCACCGTTGGGGGCAATCAGCCCCAGCATTTT. Complete variable domain (other parts from reference TRBV7-9 and TRBJ1-5): DTGVSQNPRHKITKRGQNVTFRCDPISEHNRLYWYRQTLGQGPEFLTYFQNEAQLEKSRLLSDRFSAERPKGSFSTLEIQRTEQGDSAMYLCASSTVGGNQPQHFGDGTRLSIL.

The chain combines TRBV5-6 with TRBJ2-4; 13 bases are shared with TRBD2. Trimming took 0 bases from V and 1 from J; bases not matched to a gene: 7. Germline V gives CDR1 SGHDT, CDR2 YYEEEE. The CDR3 runs 19 residues. The CDR3 nucleotides are TGTGCCAGCAGCTTGGTACTAGCGGGAGGGCCTAGGGCCAAAAACATTCAGTACTTC. Translation gives CASSLVLAGGPRAKNIQYF.

The chain employs TRBV18 and TRBJ2-7; 9 bases fit TRBD2. The trim removed 4 bases at V and 7 bases at J, leaving 8 bases unmatched. The CDR3 covers 14 residues. The germline V gene has CDR1 KGHSH and CDR2 LQKENI. The CDR3 spells CASSLWTSVEEQYF. The CDR3 nucleotides are TGTGCCAGCTCACTCTGGACTAGCGTCGAGGAGCAGTACTTC.

The chain is built from TRBV7-6 and TRBJ2-1; 10 nucleotides line up with TRBD2. Germline-derived CDR1 and CDR2 are SGHVS and FNYEAQ. The CDR3 runs to 15 residues. V shed 5 bases, J shed 7 bases, and the junction held 8 bases outside the gene matches. The CDR3 protein is CASSTPGTSVNEQFF. The CDR3 bases are TGTGCCAGCAGCACCCCGGGGACTAGCGTAAATGAGCAGTTCTTC.

In its sample, this clone was seen a few times. This chain's CDR3 is CASSLSASRNTGELFF. The DNA for the CDR3 is TGTGCCAGCAGCTTATCGGCTAGCCGGAACACCGGGGAGCTGTTTTTT. This chain links TRBV7-2 with TRBJ2-2; D may be TRBD2 (5 bases). Germline V gives CDR1 SGHTA, CDR2 FQGNSA. The CDR3 runs to 16 residues. V lost 2 bases, J lost 1 base, and 11 bases lay in between.

For this clone: This CDR3 is also generated by other DNA sequences in the sample. V gene TRBV6-1 combines with J gene TRBJ2-7; possibly TRBD1 for D (6 bases). CDR1 is MNHNS, CDR2 SASEGT, per germline. The V and J ends lost 3 bases and 4 bases respectively, with 16 bases between them. This CDR3 contains 15 residues. The CDR3 DNA reads as TGTGCCAGCAGTGACAGGCAGGGGTTGAGGTACGAGCAGTACTTC. Its protein product is CASSDRQGLRYEQYF.

The rearrangement joins TRBV11-2 to TRBJ2-4, with a weak D call TRBD2 (6 bases). Germline CDR1 reads SGHAT; CDR2 reads FQNNGV. This CDR3 comprises 19 residues. Trimming cost V 6 bases and J 0 bases, with 24 bases left between them. In DNA form, the CDR3 reads TGTGCCAGCAGTCTTAATCTCCTAGCGAGCTCCCTAGCCAAAAACATTCAGTACTTC. This translates into CASSLNLLASSLAKNIQYF.

The J gene is TRBJ2-1, the V gene TRBV2; a possible D gene is TRBD1 (5 bases). Trimming left V 10 bases short and J 6 bases short, with 13 bases between. Germline V CDR1 and CDR2: SNHLY, FYNNEI. CDR3 size: 12 residues. For the CDR3, the DNA is TGTGCCACCACAGGCCTAACCAATGAGCAGTTCTTC. This encodes CATTGLTNEQFF.

In this sample, this clone turned up once. The rearrangement joins TRBV13 to TRBJ1-2; D remains unclear. Germline V CDR1 and CDR2: PRHDT, FYEKMQ (reference sequence). The CDR3 length is 16 residues. V lost 4 bases to trimming and J lost 4 bases, with 19 bases between them. The CDR3 DNA reads TGTGCCAGCAGCTCCTCACCCGGCAGTTACCCCTATGGCTACACCTTC. It yields the protein CASSSSPGSYPYGYTF.

The V gene is TRBV11-3, the J gene TRBJ2-3, with D possibly matching TRBD2 (6 bases). Trimming took off 1 base at V and 3 bases at J, with 14 bases between the two ends. The CDR3 runs to 16 residues. Germline V CDR1 and CDR2: SGHNT, YENEEA. CDR3 coding DNA: TGTGCCAGCAGCTTAGGTCTCTCCCGGGAGACAGATACGCAGTATTTT. The encoded protein is CASSLGLSRETDTQYF. The full variable domain, rest sourced from reference TRBV11-3 and TRBJ2-3, is EAGVVQSPRYKIIEKKQPVAFWCNPISGHNTLYWYLQNLGQGPELLIRYENEEAVDDSQLPKDRFSAERLKGVDSTLKIQPAELGDSAVYLCASSLGLSRETDTQYFGPGTRLTVL.

The CDR3, as DNA: TGTGCCAGCAGTTCAAACAGGGGGCTCACTGAAGCTTTCTTT. The encoded protein is CASSSNRGLTEAFF. The rearrangement links TRBV2 to TRBJ1-1; TRBD1 matches 9 bases. From germline, CDR1 is SNHLY and CDR2 FYNNEI. V was pared by 5 bases and J by 4 bases, with 5 bases of the junction left unmatched. CDR3 length: 14 residues. The full variable domain, its missing parts supplied by reference TRBV2 and TRBJ1-1, is EPEVTQTPSHQVTQMGQEVILRCVPISNHLYFYWYRQILGQKVEFLVSFYNNEISEKSEIFDDQFSVERPDGSNFTLKIRSTKLEDSAMYFCASSSNRGLTEAFFGQGTRLTVV.

This chain uses TRBV11-2 with TRBJ1-1; D is unresolved. The germline V and J ends were trimmed by 2 bases and 4 bases, with 5 bases remaining between them. The CDR3 covers 12 residues. Germline V gene data show CDR1 as SGHAT and CDR2 as FQNNGV. CDR3 coding DNA: TGTGCCAGCAGCTTATTTGTCACTGAAGCTTTCTTT. It encodes CASSLFVTEAFF.

V is TRBV6-5 and J is TRBJ2-7; 7 bases agree with TRBD1. V lost 10 bases to trimming and J lost 5 bases; unmatched junction nucleotides: 5. CDR1 is MNHEY, CDR2 SVGAGI, per germline. CDR3 length: 11 residues. The CDR3 DNA sequence: TGTGCCAACTCCCAGGGGGACGAGCAGTACTTC. This translates into CANSQGDEQYF.

The chain couples TRBV28 to TRBJ2-7, with TRBD1 matching over 11 bases. The CDR3 totals 17 residues. Germline V lookup: CDR1 MDHEN, CDR2 SYDVKM. V gave up 0 bases and J gave up 4 bases; unmatched junction bases: 8. The CDR3 protein is CASSLWGSGTGGYEQYF. For the CDR3, the DNA is TGTGCCAGCAGTTTATGGGGGTCCGGGACAGGGGGATACGAGCAGTACTTC. Together with reference TRBV28 and TRBJ2-7, the CDR3 gives the full variable domain: DVKVTQSSRYLVKRTGEKVFLECVQDMDHENMFWYRQDPGLGLRLIYFSYDVKMKEKGDIPEGYSVSREKKERFSLILESASTNQTSMYLCASSLWGSGTGGYEQYFGPGTRLTVT.

The chain uses TRBV2 and TRBJ2-5; 7 positions match TRBD1. V lost 6 bases, J lost 4 bases, and 11 bases stayed unmatched. From germline, CDR1 is SNHLY and CDR2 FYNNEI. The CDR3 runs to 15 residues. The CDR3 spells CASSPISGTAETQYF. In nucleotides, the CDR3 is TGTGCCAGCAGCCCAATCTCCGGGACAGCAGAGACCCAGTACTTC.

V and J are TRBV5-5 and TRBJ2-3; D is ambiguous. The V end lost 0 bases, the J end lost 1 base, and 12 bases lay between the germline ends. The germline V gene encodes CDR1 SGHKS and CDR2 YYEKEE (reference sequence). CDR3 length: 16 residues. The CDR3 sequence is CASSLVPPRGTDTQYF. The CDR3 DNA reads as TGTGCCAGCAGCTTGGTCCCGCCCCGGGGCACAGATACGCAGTATTTT.

The chain employs TRBV27 and TRBJ1-4; D is perhaps TRBD1 (5 bases). Germline loops: CDR1 MNHEY, CDR2 SMNVEV (reference sequence). Between the trimmed V and J ends, which lost 5 bases and 3 bases, there was a span of 10 bases. The CDR3 loop spans 14 amino acids. CDR3 nucleotides: TGTGCCAGCAGTCACCCGGGACCTAATGAAAAACTGTTTTTT. Protein product: CASSHPGPNEKLFF.

This clone was counted a single time. The chain combines TRBV11-3 with TRBJ1-2; 7 positions agree with TRBD1. This CDR3 comprises 18 residues. The germline gives CDR1 SGHNT, CDR2 YENEEA. V lost 0 bases, J lost 3 bases, and 13 bases stayed unmatched. The CDR3 sequence: CASSLDHHRGGGDYGYTF. CDR3 coding DNA: TGTGCCAGCAGCTTAGACCACCACCGAGGGGGCGGCGACTATGGCTACACCTTC.

The gene calls are TRBV5-6 and TRBJ1-5; 7 nucleotides agree with TRBD1. The V and J ends lost 3 bases and 7 bases, in that order; junction bases with no gene match: 7. The CDR3 covers 14 residues. The V gene's germline CDR1 is SGHDT and CDR2 YYEEEE. Here the CDR3 reads CASSSEGARQPQHF. CDR3 DNA sequence: TGTGCCAGCAGCTCGGAGGGGGCCCGGCAGCCCCAGCATTTT.

This clone was counted a single time. The chain links TRBV5-1 to TRBJ2-7; 7 bases match TRBD2. The germline V gene encodes CDR1 SGHRS and CDR2 YFSETQ. The CDR3 totals 17 residues. Trimming cost V 4 bases and J 2 bases; bases outside gene matches: 15. CDR3 protein: CASSPRGKSGIPYEQYF. CDR3 nucleotide sequence: TGCGCCAGCAGCCCCCGTGGAAAGAGCGGGATACCCTACGAGCAGTACTTC.

The chain employs TRBV19 and TRBJ2-5, with 9 positions matching TRBD2. The CDR3 is made up of 17 amino acids. Germline assignment: CDR1 LNHDA and CDR2 SQIVND (reference sequence). Germline trimming cut 0 bases from V and 4 bases from J; bases unmatched to any gene: 9. For the CDR3, the DNA is TGTGCCAGTAGTATAGATCGGGCGGGAGGGCCCCTAGAGACCCAGTACTTC. Its protein product is CASSIDRAGGPLETQYF. Full variable domain (remainder filled in from reference TRBV19 and TRBJ2-5): DGGITQSPKYLFRKEGQNVTLSCEQNLNHDAMYWYRQDPGQGLRLIYYSQIVNDFQKGDIAEGYSVSREKKESFPLTVTSAQKNPTAFYLCASSIDRAGGPLETQYFGPGTRLLVL.

The chain is built from TRBV11-3 and TRBJ2-1; no clear D gene. V lost 1 base and J 2 bases, leaving 9 bases between the germline ends. Germline values: CDR1 SGHNT, CDR2 YENEEA. The CDR3 is 15 amino acids. The CDR3 sequence is CASSLGLGTYNEQFF. The DNA of the CDR3 is TGTGCCAGCAGCTTAGGCTTGGGAACCTACAATGAGCAGTTCTTC.

The chain has TRBV28 and TRBJ2-1; 9 bases line up with TRBD2. V was pared by 4 bases and J by 6 bases, with 7 bases of the junction left unmatched. This CDR3 is built from 15 residues. Germline loops: CDR1 MDHEN, CDR2 SYDVKM. CDR3 bases: TGTGCCAGCAGTTACGGACTAGCGTCGGGCAATGAGCAGTTCTTC. Protein sequence: CASSYGLASGNEQFF.

V usage is TRBV2 and J usage is TRBJ1-2, with D possibly TRBD1 on 5 matching bases. The V gene lost 4 bases and the J gene lost 6 bases, with 18 bases spanning the gap. Germline lookup yields CDR1 SNHLY and CDR2 FYNNEI. The CDR3 is 15 residues long. In DNA form, the CDR3 reads TGTGCCAGCAGTGTGTCGGCCAGGGTCGGAGATGGCTACACCTTC. Protein product: CASSVSARVGDGYTF. Supplemented by reference TRBV2 and TRBJ1-2, the full variable domain reads EPEVTQTPSHQVTQMGQEVILRCVPISNHLYFYWYRQILGQKVEFLVSFYNNEISEKSEIFDDQFSVERPDGSNFTLKIRSTKLEDSAMYFCASSVSARVGDGYTFGSGTRLTVV.